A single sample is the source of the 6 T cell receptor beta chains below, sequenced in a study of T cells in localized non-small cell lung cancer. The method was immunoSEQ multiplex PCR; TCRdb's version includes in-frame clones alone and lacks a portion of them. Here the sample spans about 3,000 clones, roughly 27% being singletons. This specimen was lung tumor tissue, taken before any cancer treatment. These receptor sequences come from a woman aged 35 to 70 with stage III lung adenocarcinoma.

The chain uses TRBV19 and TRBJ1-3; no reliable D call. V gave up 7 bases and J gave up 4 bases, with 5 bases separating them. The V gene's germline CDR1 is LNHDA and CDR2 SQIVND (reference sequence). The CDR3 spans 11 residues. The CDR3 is CASIQGNTIYF. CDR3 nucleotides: TGTGCCAGTATCCAAGGAAACACCATATATTTT.

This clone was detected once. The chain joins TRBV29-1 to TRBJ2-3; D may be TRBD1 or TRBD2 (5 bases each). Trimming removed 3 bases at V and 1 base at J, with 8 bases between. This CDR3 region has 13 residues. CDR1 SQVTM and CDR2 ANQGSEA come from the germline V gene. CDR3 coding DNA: TGCAGCGTTGATGGGGGAGGCACAGATACGCAGTATTTT. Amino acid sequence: CSVDGGGTDTQYF.

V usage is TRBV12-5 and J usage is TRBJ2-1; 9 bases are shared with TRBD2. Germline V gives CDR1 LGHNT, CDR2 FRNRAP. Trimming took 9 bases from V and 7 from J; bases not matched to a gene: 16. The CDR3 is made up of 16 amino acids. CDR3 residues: CASAPGGRALSNEQFF. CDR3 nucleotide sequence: TGTGCTAGCGCCCCTGGCGGGAGGGCCTTAAGTAATGAGCAGTTCTTC.

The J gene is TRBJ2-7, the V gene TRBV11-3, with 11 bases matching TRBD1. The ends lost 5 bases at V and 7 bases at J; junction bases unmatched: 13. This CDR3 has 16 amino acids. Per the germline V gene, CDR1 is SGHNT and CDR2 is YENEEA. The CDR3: CASSPWTGGVFGEQYF. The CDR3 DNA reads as TGTGCCAGCAGCCCGTGGACAGGGGGCGTGTTCGGGGAGCAGTACTTC.

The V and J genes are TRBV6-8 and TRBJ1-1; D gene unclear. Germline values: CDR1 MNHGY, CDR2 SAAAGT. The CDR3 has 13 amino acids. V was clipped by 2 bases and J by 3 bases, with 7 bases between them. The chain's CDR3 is CASSYPGDTEAFF. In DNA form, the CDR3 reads TGTGCCAGCAGTTACCCCGGGGACACTGAAGCTTTCTTT.

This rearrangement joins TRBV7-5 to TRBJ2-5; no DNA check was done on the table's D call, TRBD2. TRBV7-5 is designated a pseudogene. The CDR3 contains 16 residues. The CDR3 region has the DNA TGTGCCAGCAGCTATGGGACTAGCGGGGTGGTAGAGACCCAGTACTTC. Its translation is CASSYGTSGVVETQYF.